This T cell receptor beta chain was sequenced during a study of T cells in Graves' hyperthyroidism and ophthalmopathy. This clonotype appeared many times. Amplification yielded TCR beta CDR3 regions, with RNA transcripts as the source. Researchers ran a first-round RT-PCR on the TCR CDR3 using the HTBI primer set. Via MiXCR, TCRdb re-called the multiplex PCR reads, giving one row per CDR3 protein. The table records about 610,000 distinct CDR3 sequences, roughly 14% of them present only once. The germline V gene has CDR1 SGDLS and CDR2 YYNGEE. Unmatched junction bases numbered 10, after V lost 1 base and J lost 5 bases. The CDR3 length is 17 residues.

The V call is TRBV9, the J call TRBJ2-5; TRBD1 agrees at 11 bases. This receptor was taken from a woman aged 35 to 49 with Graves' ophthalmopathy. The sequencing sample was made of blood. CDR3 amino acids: CASSVKYGTGGQETQYF. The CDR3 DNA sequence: TGTGCCAGCAGCGTAAAGTACGGGACAGGGGGGCAGGAGACCCAGTACTTC.